The T cell receptor beta chain described here comes from a study of OX40 agonist ivuxolimab in advanced cancers. General study points: Average numbers of expanded clones were greater in CD8+ T cells than in CD4+.

Germline V gene sequence: CDR1 MNHNY, CDR2 SVGAGI (reference sequence). The junction had 10 bases not matched to a gene; V was cut back by 10 bases and J by 4 bases. This CDR3 spans 14 amino acids. Produced via immunoSEQ multiplex PCR; TCRdb's table is partial and in-frame only. The data show about 98,000 clones, approximately 91% seen once. Concerning this clone: What it recognizes is unknown.

The clonotype was recovered from an adult with an advanced solid tumor such as melanoma, head and neck, liver or kidney cancer. The rearrangement uses TRBV6-6 and TRBJ2-5, with 9 bases matching TRBD1. This specimen consisted of CD4+ or CD8+ T cells sorted from blood, obtained in a trial of the OX40 agonist ivuxolimab. The CDR3 coding sequence is TGTGCCACCTACCCGGGACAGGGTTCAGAGACCCAGTACTTC. Translating it yields CATYPGQGSETQYF.